Here is one TCR beta chain with its context. The record originates from a study of T cell changes during pregnancy in multiple sclerosis. The length of the CDR3 is 13 residues. Germline CDR1 SGHRS, CDR2 YFSETQ. Trimming took off 1 base at V and 2 bases at J, with 7 bases between the two ends. The protocol was immunoSEQ multiplex PCR, while the TCRdb copy is restricted to in-frame clones and leaves out a portion. Here the sample spans just under 95,000 clones, 85% to 95% being singletons. This TCR came from a female donor with multiple sclerosis, enrolled in a pregnancy study. Sample: peripheral blood, taken in the first trimester of pregnancy. The chain has TRBV5-1 and TRBJ2-7; possible D gene TRBD2, 5 bases. DNA for the CDR3: TGCGCCAGCAGCTTGCGGGATGCCTACGAGCAGTACTTC. The encoded protein is CASSLRDAYEQYF.